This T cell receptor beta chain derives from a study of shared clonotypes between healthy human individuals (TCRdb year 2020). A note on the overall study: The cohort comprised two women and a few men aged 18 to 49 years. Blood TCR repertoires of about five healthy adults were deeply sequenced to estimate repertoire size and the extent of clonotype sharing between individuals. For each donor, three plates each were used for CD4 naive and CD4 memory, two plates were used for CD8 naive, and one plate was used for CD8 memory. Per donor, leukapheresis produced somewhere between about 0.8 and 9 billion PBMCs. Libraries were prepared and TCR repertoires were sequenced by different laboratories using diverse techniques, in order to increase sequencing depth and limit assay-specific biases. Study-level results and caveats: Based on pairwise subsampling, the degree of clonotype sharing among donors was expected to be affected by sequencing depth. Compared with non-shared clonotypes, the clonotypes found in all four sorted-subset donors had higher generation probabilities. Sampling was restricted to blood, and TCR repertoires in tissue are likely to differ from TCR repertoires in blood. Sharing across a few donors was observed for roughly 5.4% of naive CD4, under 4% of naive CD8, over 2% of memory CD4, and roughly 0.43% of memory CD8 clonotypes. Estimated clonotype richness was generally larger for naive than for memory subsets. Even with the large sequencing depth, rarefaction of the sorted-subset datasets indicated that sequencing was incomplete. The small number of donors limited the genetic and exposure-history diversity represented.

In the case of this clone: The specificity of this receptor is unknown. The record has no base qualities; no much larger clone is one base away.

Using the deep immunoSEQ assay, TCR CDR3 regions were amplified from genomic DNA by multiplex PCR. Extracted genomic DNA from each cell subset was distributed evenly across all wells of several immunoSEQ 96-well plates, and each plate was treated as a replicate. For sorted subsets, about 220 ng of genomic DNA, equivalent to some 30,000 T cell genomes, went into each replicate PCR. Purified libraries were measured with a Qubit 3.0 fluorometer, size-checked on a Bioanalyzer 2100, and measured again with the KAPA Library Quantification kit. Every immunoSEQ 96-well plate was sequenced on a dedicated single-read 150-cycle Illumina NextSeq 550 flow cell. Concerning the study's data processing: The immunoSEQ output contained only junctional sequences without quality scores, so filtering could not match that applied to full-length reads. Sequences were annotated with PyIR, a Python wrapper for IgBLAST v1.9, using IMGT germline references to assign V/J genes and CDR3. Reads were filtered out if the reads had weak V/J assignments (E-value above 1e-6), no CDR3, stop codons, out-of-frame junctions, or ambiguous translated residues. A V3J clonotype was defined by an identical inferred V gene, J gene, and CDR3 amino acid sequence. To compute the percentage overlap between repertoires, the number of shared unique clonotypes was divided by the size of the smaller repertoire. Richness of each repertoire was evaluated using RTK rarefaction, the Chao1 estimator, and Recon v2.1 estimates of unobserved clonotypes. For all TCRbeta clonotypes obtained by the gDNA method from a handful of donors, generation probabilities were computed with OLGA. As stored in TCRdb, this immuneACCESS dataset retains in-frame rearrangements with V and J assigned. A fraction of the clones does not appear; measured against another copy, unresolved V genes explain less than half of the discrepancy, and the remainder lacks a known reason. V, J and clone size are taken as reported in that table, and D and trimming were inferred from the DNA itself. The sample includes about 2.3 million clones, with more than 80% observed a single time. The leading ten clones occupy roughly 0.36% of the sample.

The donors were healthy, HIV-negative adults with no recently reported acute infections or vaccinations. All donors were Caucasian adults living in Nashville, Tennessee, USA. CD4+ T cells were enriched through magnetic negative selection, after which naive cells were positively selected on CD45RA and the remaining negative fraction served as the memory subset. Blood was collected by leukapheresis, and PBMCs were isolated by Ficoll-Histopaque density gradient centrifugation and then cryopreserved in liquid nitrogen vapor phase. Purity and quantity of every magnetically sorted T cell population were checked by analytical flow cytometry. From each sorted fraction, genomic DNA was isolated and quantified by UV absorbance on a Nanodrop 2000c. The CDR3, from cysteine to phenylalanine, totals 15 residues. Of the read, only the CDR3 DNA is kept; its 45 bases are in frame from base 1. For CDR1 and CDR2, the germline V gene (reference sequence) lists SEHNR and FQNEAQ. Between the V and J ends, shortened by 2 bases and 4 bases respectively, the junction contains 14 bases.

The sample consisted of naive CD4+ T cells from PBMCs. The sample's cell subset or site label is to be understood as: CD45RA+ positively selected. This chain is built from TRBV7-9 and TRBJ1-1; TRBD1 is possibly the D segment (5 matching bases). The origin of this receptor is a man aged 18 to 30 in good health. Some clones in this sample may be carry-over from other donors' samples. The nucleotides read TGTGCCAGCAGCTTACTGGGGCGCAGGTTCACTGAAGCTTTCTTT. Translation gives CASSLLGRRFTEAFF. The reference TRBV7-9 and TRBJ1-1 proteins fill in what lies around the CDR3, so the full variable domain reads DTGVSQNPRHKITKRGQNVTFRCDPISEHNRLYWYRQTLGQGPEFLTYFQNEAQLEKSRLLSDRFSAERPKGSFSTLEIQRTEQGDSAMYLCASSLLGRRFTEAFFGQGTRLTVV.